This T cell receptor beta chain was identified in a study of shared T cell receptors in the human thymus. The germline gives CDR1 SGHVS, CDR2 FQNEAQ. CDR3 size: 18 residues. Trimming cost V 4 bases and J 6 bases; bases outside gene matches: 21. The table came from immunoSEQ multiplex PCR; TCRdb's copy has only in-frame clones and leaves some out. The data show around 730,000 clones, approximately 83% seen once. The data were also submitted as part of a second study, on human thymus T cells.

The TCR was taken from a girl less than two years old with a congenital heart defect. The sample consisted of thymocytes. The rearrangement links TRBV7-8 to TRBJ2-7, with 7 bases that match TRBD1. The CDR3 nucleotides are TGTGCCAGCAGCTATGGACAGGCGAGGGGGCCCGGGGTTGTCGAGCAGTACTTC. It specifies CASSYGQARGPGVVEQYF.